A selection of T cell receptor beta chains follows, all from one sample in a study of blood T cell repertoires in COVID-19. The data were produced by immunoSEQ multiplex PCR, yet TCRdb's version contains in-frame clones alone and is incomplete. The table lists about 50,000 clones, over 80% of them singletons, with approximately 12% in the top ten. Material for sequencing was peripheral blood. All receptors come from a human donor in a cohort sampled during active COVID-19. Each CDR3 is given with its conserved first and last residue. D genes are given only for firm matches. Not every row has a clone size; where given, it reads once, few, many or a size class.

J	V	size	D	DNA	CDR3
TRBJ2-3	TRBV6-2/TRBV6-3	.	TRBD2	TGTGCCAGCAGTTCTCCGGGACTAGCTTTCGCAGATACGCAGTATTTT	CASSSPGLAFADTQYF
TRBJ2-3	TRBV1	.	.	TGCACCAGCAGCCAAGATCTTAAACAGGATGAGGGCACAGATACGCAGTATTTT	CTSSQDLKQDEGTDTQYF
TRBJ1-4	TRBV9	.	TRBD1	TGTGCCAGCAGCACAACCGGGACAGGGCGAGGGGCTAATGAAAAACTGTTTTTT	CASSTTGTGRGANEKLFF
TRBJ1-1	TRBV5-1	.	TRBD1	TGCGCCAGCAGCAACCACGGGGGACAGGGAGACACTGAAGCTTTCTTT	CASSNHGGQGDTEAFF
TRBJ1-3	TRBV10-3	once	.	TGTGCCATCAGTGAGCACCAGTTATCTGGAAACACCATATATTTT	CAISEHQLSGNTIYF
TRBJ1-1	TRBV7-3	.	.	TGTGCCAGCAGCTTAGTGGGGGGTGCTGAAGCTTTCTTT	CASSLVGGAEAFF
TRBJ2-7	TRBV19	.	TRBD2	TGTGCCAGTAGTATAGCGAGAGCGGGGGGCTACGAGCAGTACTTC	CASSIARAGGYEQYF
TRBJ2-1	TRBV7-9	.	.	TGTGCCAGCAGAGCCGGGGTTCCGTACAATGAGCAGTTCTTC	CASRAGVPYNEQFF
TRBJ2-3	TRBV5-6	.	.	TGTGCCAGCAGCTTAATTTTAGTGCCAGATACGCAGTATTTT	CASSLILVPDTQYF
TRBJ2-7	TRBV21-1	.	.	TGTGCCAGCAGCAAAGAGAGGGGACAGGGAAGGGTCTACGAGCAGTACTTC	CASSKERGQGRVYEQYF
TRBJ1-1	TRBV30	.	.	TGTGCCTGGAACAACTACGGGGGGCAGTACACTGAAGCTTTCTTT	CAWNNYGGQYTEAFF
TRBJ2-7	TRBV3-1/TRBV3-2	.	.	TGTGCCAGCAGCCAACACGGGTCCTACGAGCAGTACTTC	CASSQHGSYEQYF
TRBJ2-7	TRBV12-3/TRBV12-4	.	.	TGTGCCAGCAGTTCTTACAGGGAGCACGAGCAGTACTTC	CASSSYREHEQYF
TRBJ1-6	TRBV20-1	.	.	TGCAGTGCTAGTGACGAGTCATACAGGGCCTCACCCCTCCACTTT	CSASDESYRASPLHF
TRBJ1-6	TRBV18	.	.	TGTGCCAGCTCACCACCTAACCAGGGCTCACCCCTCCACTTT	CASSPPNQGSPLHF
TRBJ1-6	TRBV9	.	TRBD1	TGTGCCAGCAGCGGACAGGGAACTGGTAATTCACCCCTCCACTTT	CASSGQGTGNSPLHF
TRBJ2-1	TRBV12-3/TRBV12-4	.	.	TGTGCCAGCAGTTGGCGGACTTACAATGAGCAGTTCTTC	CASSWRTYNEQFF
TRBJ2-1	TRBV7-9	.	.	TGTGCCAGCAGCCCGAAGATACGGGTCGGGAATGAGCAGTTCTTC	CASSPKIRVGNEQFF
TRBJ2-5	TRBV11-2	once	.	TGTGCCAGCACCCCGGGCGGGGTAGGGCAAGAGACCCAGTACTTC	CASTPGGVGQETQYF
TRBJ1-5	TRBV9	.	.	TGTGCCAGCAGCGTAGAGGACATTGATCAGCCCCAGCATTTT	CASSVEDIDQPQHF
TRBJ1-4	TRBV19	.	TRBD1	TGTGCCAGTAGTATGTTCGGACAGGGTTTTGAAAAACTGTTTTTT	CASSMFGQGFEKLFF
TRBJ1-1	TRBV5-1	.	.	TGCGCCCCTTGCAGCACAGGCCAGAACACTGAAGCTTTCTTT	CAPCSTGQNTEAFF
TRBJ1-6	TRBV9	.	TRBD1	TGTGCCAGCAGCCCGTGGGGACAGGGAGGCTCCTATAATTCACCCCTCCACTTT	CASSPWGQGGSYNSPLHF
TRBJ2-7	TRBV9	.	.	TGTGCCAGCAGCGTAGGCCCCCCCGGTCCGACTAACTCCTACGAGCAGTACTTC	CASSVGPPGPTNSYEQYF
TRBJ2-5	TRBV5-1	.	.	TGCGCCAGCAGCCCCGACAGGGAGGAAGAGACCCAGTACTTC	CASSPDREEETQYF
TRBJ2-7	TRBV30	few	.	TGTGCCTGCTTTGGGGGGATCTCCTACGAGCAGTACTTC	CACFGGISYEQYF
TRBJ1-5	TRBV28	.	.	TGTGCCAGCAGTTTGCAGGGGCCCAGCAATCAGCCCCAGCATTTT	CASSLQGPSNQPQHF
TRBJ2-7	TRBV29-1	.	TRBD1	TGCAGCGTTGGCCCGACAGGGCTTACCTACGAGCAGTACTTC	CSVGPTGLTYEQYF
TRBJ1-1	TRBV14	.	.	TGTGCCAGCAGCGTTCAGGGTACTGTAGCTTTCTTT	CASSVQGTVAFF
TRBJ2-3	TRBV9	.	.	TGTGCCAGCAGCTCCCGGACAAGAACAGATACGCAGTATTTT	CASSSRTRTDTQYF
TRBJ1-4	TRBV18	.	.	TGTGCCAGCTACCGGGAGCCAAAGGGAAAACTGTTTTTT	CASYREPKGKLFF
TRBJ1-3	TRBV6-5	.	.	TGTGCCAGCAGTTACTCGACAGGCTTCTCTGGAAACACCATATATTTT	CASSYSTGFSGNTIYF
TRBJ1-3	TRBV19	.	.	TGTGCCAGTAGTACCGCCTCGGGAGGGGCTGGAGGAAACACCATATATTTT	CASSTASGGAGGNTIYF
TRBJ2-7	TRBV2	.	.	TGTGCCAGCAGTGGGCACCGGGACAAAGGGTACGAGCAGTACTTC	CASSGHRDKGYEQYF
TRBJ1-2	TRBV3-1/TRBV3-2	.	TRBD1	TGTGCCAGCAGCCAAGGGACAGGGGAGGGCTATGGCTACACCTTC	CASSQGTGEGYGYTF
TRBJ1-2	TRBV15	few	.	TGTGCCACCAGCAGAGAGGAGGGAGATGGCTACACCTTC	CATSREEGDGYTF
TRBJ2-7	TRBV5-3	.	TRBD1	TGTGCCAGAAGCTTGTCGGCAGGGGGCTTCCACGAGCAGTACTTC	CARSLSAGGFHEQYF
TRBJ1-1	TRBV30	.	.	TGTGCCTGGAGTGGTGCCGGGGACACTGAAGCTTTCTTT	CAWSGAGDTEAFF
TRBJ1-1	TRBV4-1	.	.	TGCGCCAGCAGCCGAGGGGGCACTGAAGCTTTCTTT	CASSRGGTEAFF
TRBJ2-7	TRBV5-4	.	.	TGTGCCAGCAGCTTAATGGCGGCTTACGAGCAGTACTTC	CASSLMAAYEQYF
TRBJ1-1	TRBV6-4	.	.	TGTGCCAGCAGTCCCCGGGGGGACACTGAAGCTTTCTTT	CASSPRGDTEAFF
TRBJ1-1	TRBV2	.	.	TGTGCCAGCCGGAGGACCACTGAAGCTTTCTTT	CASRRTTEAFF
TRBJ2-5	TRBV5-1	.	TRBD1	TGCGCCAGCAGCTGGGGACAGGGGGATAAAGAGACCCAGTACTTC	CASSWGQGDKETQYF
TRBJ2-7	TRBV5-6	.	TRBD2	TGTGCCAGCAGCCCCGGGACTAGCCACCACGAGCAGTACTTC	CASSPGTSHHEQYF
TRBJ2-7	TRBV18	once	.	TGTGCCAGCTCACCACACGTGGACGGAGGGGACGAGCAGTACTTC	CASSPHVDGGDEQYF
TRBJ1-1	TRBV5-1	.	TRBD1	TGCGCCAGCAGCTTGGGTACAGGGGGGAACACTGAAGCTTTCTTT	CASSLGTGGNTEAFF
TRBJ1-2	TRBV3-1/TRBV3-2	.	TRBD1	TGTGCCAGCAGTCCCGGACAGGCCAACTATGGCTACACCTTC	CASSPGQANYGYTF
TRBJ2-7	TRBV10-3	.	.	TGTGCCATCAGCGAAGGACAGTCCTACGAGCAGTACTTC	CAISEGQSYEQYF
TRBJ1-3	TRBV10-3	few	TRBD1	TGTGCCATCAGCATACAGGGGGACGGAAACACCATATATTTT	CAISIQGDGNTIYF
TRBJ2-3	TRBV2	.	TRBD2	TGTGCCAGCAGAAAGAGGACTAGCGGTCGCACAGATACGCAGTATTTT	CASRKRTSGRTDTQYF
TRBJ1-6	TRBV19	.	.	TGTGCCAGTAGACCAGGCACAGGAGATAATTCACCCCTCCACTTT	CASRPGTGDNSPLHF